This T cell receptor beta chain was identified in a study of cytomegalovirus exposure and HLA in healthy donors. The PCR contained 60 Vbeta and 13 Jbeta primers. The table came from immunoSEQ multiplex PCR; TCRdb's copy has only in-frame clones and leaves some out. The sample consists of around 130,000 clones, approximately 80% of them appearing once. This CDR3 has 14 residues. Germline CDR1 MDHEN, CDR2 SYDVKM. J gave up 4 bases and V 7 bases, and 5 bases lay outside the gene matches. A single count supports this clone. The antigen is not known. Study-wide results and caveats: Rare TCR sequences dominated, though some public TCRs recurred in many donors. Later analysis showed TCR association rates varying by HLA locus, highest for DRB1 and lowest for HLA-C.

This sequence originates from a man aged 40-49 years in good health and CMV-seronegative. The chain links TRBV28 to TRBJ2-1, with 9 positions matching TRBD2. Source material: PBMCs. CDR3 in amino acids: CASTLAGIYNEQFF. CDR3 DNA: TGTGCCAGCACTCTAGCGGGGATTTACAATGAGCAGTTCTTC. The whole variable domain, filled in from reference TRBV28 and TRBJ2-1, reads DVKVTQSSRYLVKRTGEKVFLECVQDMDHENMFWYRQDPGLGLRLIYFSYDVKMKEKGDIPEGYSVSREKKERFSLILESASTNQTSMYLCASTLAGIYNEQFFGPGTRLTVL.